The rows below give T cell receptor beta chains drawn from one sample of a study of cytomegalovirus exposure and HLA in healthy donors. Profiling relied on immunoSEQ multiplex PCR, and the TCRdb table lists in-frame clones only, not all of them. The sample records 200,000 or so clones, around 80% being singletons. What was sequenced was PBMCs. Receptor source: a man aged 50-59 years in good health and CMV-seronegative. Each CDR3 is given with its conserved first and last residue. Fields, in order: D gene, V gene, clone size, J gene, CDR3 protein, CDR3 DNA. The D gene is left open where the match is weak. A row's size may be missing; if present it is once, few, many or a size class.

>.|TRBV29-1|.|TRBJ2-7
CSVLRDGRTYEQYF
TGCAGCGTTCTGCGGGACGGTCGTACCTACGAGCAGTACTTC
>.|TRBV29-1|.|TRBJ1-3
CSVEPADGVSGNTIYF
TGCAGCGTTGAACCTGCAGACGGGGTCTCTGGAAACACCATATATTTT
>.|TRBV18|.|TRBJ2-7
CASSTTSNSPYEQYF
TGTGCCAGCTCAACCACATCGAACAGCCCCTACGAGCAGTACTTC
>TRBD2|TRBV28|.|TRBJ2-1
CASNGGLAGYNEQFF
TGTGCCAGCAATGGGGGACTAGCGGGTTACAATGAGCAGTTCTTC
>TRBD2|TRBV14|.|TRBJ2-1
CASSQGAGGSNNEQFF
TGTGCCAGCAGCCAAGGTGCGGGAGGGTCTAACAATGAGCAGTTCTTC
>.|TRBV21-1|.|TRBJ2-7
CASTNRQGIYEQYF
TGTGCCAGCACCAACCGACAGGGGATCTACGAGCAGTACTTC
>.|TRBV5-1|.|TRBJ2-1
CASHEVASEQFF
TGCGCCAGTCACGAGGTAGCCAGCGAGCAGTTCTTC
>TRBD1|TRBV2|.|TRBJ1-3
CASLGTGGNTIYF
TGTGCCAGCCTCGGGACAGGGGGAAACACCATATATTTT
>TRBD2|TRBV9|.|TRBJ2-3
CASSVEGGRAPDTQYF
TGTGCCAGCAGCGTAGAAGGAGGGAGGGCCCCAGATACGCAGTATTTT
>.|TRBV4-1|.|TRBJ1-5
CASSRQRGSNQPQHF
TGCGCCAGCAGCCGACAAAGGGGCAGCAATCAGCCCCAGCATTTT
>.|TRBV7-3|.|TRBJ1-1
CASSLKTGTEAFF
TGTGCCAGCAGCTTAAAAACAGGGACTGAAGCTTTCTTT
>.|TRBV28|.|TRBJ2-6
CASSPGSALSGANVLTF
TGTGCCAGCAGTCCAGGGTCTGCCCTCTCTGGGGCCAACGTCCTGACTTTC
>TRBD1|TRBV27|.|TRBJ2-7
CASRGTGLYEQYF
TGTGCCAGCAGGGGGACAGGTCTCTACGAGCAGTACTTC
>TRBD1|TRBV6-1|.|TRBJ1-2
CASSAGQGRANYGYTF
TGTGCCAGCAGTGCGGGACAGGGAAGAGCTAACTATGGCTACACCTTC
>.|TRBV6-6|.|TRBJ2-1
CASRGGAGNEQFF
TGTGCCAGCAGAGGGGGGGCGGGGAATGAGCAGTTCTTC
>.|TRBV5-4|once|TRBJ2-2
CASSLAVTGELFF
TGTGCCAGCAGCTTGGCGGTCACCGGGGAGCTGTTTTTT
>.|TRBV6-5|.|TRBJ1-4
CASGNREPNEKLFF
TGTGCCAGCGGGAACAGGGAGCCTAATGAAAAACTGTTTTTT
>.|TRBV7-2|.|TRBJ2-7
CASSLSSAGRGEQYF
TGTGCCAGCAGCTTATCCAGTGCGGGACGAGGCGAGCAGTACTTC
>TRBD1|TRBV6-4|once|TRBJ2-5
CASRQTGGIWETQYF
TGTGCCAGCAGGCAGACAGGGGGCATATGGGAGACCCAGTACTTC
>.|TRBV21-1|.|TRBJ1-4
CASSKVSGQQNEKLFF
TGTGCCAGCAGCAAAGTCTCGGGACAGCAAAATGAAAAACTGTTTTTT
>.|TRBV27|.|TRBJ1-5
CASSSRVTNQPQHF
TGTGCCAGCAGTAGCAGGGTTACCAATCAGCCCCAGCATTTT
>.|TRBV19|.|TRBJ1-4
CASSSLALEKLFF
TGTGCCAGTAGTAGCCTCGCACTAGAAAAACTGTTTTTT
>.|TRBV18|few|TRBJ2-7
CASSRGQRDSGITEQYF
TGTGCCAGCTCCCGAGGCCAAAGGGACTCCGGAATTACCGAGCAGTACTTC
>.|TRBV29-1|.|TRBJ2-1
CSSVERSRVYNEQFF
TGCAGCTCTGTTGAGCGTAGCCGGGTTTACAATGAGCAGTTCTTC
>TRBD2|TRBV9|.|TRBJ2-2
CASSVGRGVDTGELFF
TGTGCCAGCAGCGTAGGACGGGGGGTGGACACCGGGGAGCTGTTTTTT
>.|TRBV27|.|TRBJ2-7
CASSFGGGREQYF
TGTGCCAGCAGTTTTGGGGGCGGTCGCGAGCAGTACTTC
>.|TRBV6-5|.|TRBJ1-1
CASSYQGKGEAFF
TGTGCCAGCAGTTACCAGGGAAAGGGTGAAGCTTTCTTT
>TRBD2|TRBV4-1|.|TRBJ2-7
CASSRVWEGRLLYEQYF
TGCGCCAGCAGCCGAGTATGGGAGGGCAGACTACTCTACGAGCAGTACTTC
>.|TRBV5-1|.|TRBJ1-4
CASSSGTGTPNEKLFF
TGCGCCAGCAGTTCGGGGACCGGGACACCTAATGAAAAACTGTTTTTT
>TRBD1|TRBV19|once|TRBJ2-2
CATTPGTGNTGELFF
TGTGCCACTACGCCCGGGACAGGAAACACCGGGGAGCTGTTTTTT
>TRBD1|TRBV18|.|TRBJ1-1
CASSQSRTGNTEAFF
TGTGCCAGCTCACAGAGCCGGACAGGGAACACTGAAGCTTTCTTT
>TRBD2|TRBV9|.|TRBJ2-3
CASSPRGLAAQYF
TGTGCCAGCAGCCCCAGAGGTCTAGCGGCCCAGTATTTT
>.|TRBV29-1|.|TRBJ2-1
CSVLKGQPYNEQFF
TGCAGCGTCCTGAAGGGACAACCCTACAATGAGCAGTTCTTC
>TRBD1|TRBV19|.|TRBJ2-1
CASSGTGGWNEQFF
TGTGCCAGTAGTGGGACAGGGGGGTGGAATGAGCAGTTCTTC
>.|TRBV19|.|TRBJ1-5
CASSVPQGNQPQHF
TGTGCCAGTAGTGTGCCACAGGGCAATCAGCCCCAGCATTTT
>.|TRBV30|.|TRBJ1-3
CAWSLGQAGNTIYF
TGTGCCTGGAGCCTTGGGCAAGCCGGAAACACCATATATTTT
>.|TRBV6-4|.|TRBJ2-2
CASAPGTNTGELFF
TGTGCCAGCGCGCCGGGGACGAACACCGGGGAGCTGTTTTTT
>.|TRBV5-1|.|TRBJ2-1
CASSWDGTRNNEQFF
TGCGCCAGCAGCTGGGATGGGACACGAAACAATGAGCAGTTCTTC
>TRBD2|TRBV6-1|.|TRBJ2-5
CASSIAGQETQYF
TGTGCCAGCAGTATAGCGGGGCAAGAGACCCAGTACTTC
>TRBD2|TRBV5-1|.|TRBJ2-7
CASSPGGGQYEQYF
TGCGCCAGCAGCCCGGGGGGTGGACAATACGAGCAGTACTTC
>TRBD2|TRBV7-8|.|TRBJ2-1
CASSLLAASYNEQFF
TGTGCCAGCAGCTTACTAGCGGCCTCCTACAATGAGCAGTTCTTC
>TRBD1|TRBV7-9|.|TRBJ1-3
CASSSTQGASGNTIYF
TGTGCCAGCAGCTCCACACAGGGGGCTTCTGGAAACACCATATATTTT
>TRBD2|TRBV27|.|TRBJ2-7
CASSPSGTSGEQYF
TGTGCCAGCAGTCCTTCCGGGACTAGCGGCGAGCAGTACTTC
>TRBD1|TRBV23-1|.|TRBJ1-2
CASSHQRQGGYGYTF
TGCGCCAGCAGTCACCAGAGACAGGGAGGCTATGGCTACACCTTC
>.|TRBV27|.|TRBJ2-7
CASSSRTGSYEQYF
TGTGCCAGCAGTTCGCGGACGGGGTCCTACGAGCAGTACTTC
>TRBD1|TRBV5-5|.|TRBJ1-2
CASSWGDRGPNYGYTF
TGTGCCAGCAGCTGGGGGGACAGGGGGCCTAACTATGGCTACACCTTC
>TRBD2|TRBV6-4|few|TRBJ2-1
CASSEIGLAGGNEQFF
TGTGCCAGCAGTGAGATAGGACTAGCGGGTGGCAATGAGCAGTTCTTC
>.|TRBV9|few|TRBJ2-7
CASSPQEAPSYEQYF
TGTGCCAGCAGCCCCCAAGAGGCCCCCTCATACGAGCAGTACTTC
>.|TRBV27|.|TRBJ1-1
CASSPSGQGRAFF
TGTGCCAGCAGTCCCAGCGGGCAGGGTAGAGCTTTCTTT
>TRBD1|TRBV5-1|.|TRBJ2-1
CASSLKGTGVRNEQFF
TGCGCCAGCAGCTTGAAAGGGACAGGGGTACGTAATGAGCAGTTCTTC
>.|TRBV5-4|.|TRBJ1-2
CASSGGGRDHYGYTF
TGTGCCAGCAGCGGGGGGGGTAGGGATCACTATGGCTACACCTTC
>.|TRBV19|.|TRBJ2-3
CASSHSGPVLADTQYF
TGTGCCAGTAGTCATAGCGGCCCCGTTTTGGCAGATACGCAGTATTTT